Below, 5 T cell receptor beta chains from the same sample are listed, as sequenced in a study of T cell clones after liver transplantation. TCRdb's copy holds only in-frame clones and misses some; the assay was immunoSEQ multiplex PCR. The sample lists about 120,000 clones, 90% occurring once. Source: CD4+ T cells from blood, taken 12 months after liver transplant. The source is a human patient who received a liver transplant. Some of the T cells may derive from the graft donor.

The chain recombines TRBV29-1 with TRBJ2-7; 13 bases are a match to TRBD2. CDR3 length equals 14 residues. Germline V gene sequence: CDR1 SQVTM, CDR2 ANQGSEA. The V segment lost 7 bases and the J segment 0 bases; nucleotides outside the gene matches: 3. CDR3 loop: CSATSGRVSYEQYF. The DNA of the CDR3 is TGCAGCGCCACTAGCGGGAGGGTCTCCTACGAGCAGTACTTC.

The chain couples TRBV5-6 to TRBJ1-2, with no clear D. Deletions cut 4 bases from V and 5 bases from J, with 6 bases between. Per the germline V gene, CDR1 is SGHDT and CDR2 is YYEEEE. The CDR3 extends over 11 amino acids. In DNA, the CDR3 is TGTGCCAGCAGCCGTTCTTATGGCTACACCTTC. This encodes CASSRSYGYTF.

J is TRBJ2-3 and V is TRBV11-3, with 8 bases fitting TRBD2. Germline-derived CDR1 and CDR2 are SGHNT and YENEEA. The V segment lost 0 bases and the J segment 2 bases; nucleotides outside the gene matches: 4. The CDR3 contains 16 residues. Here the CDR3 reads CASSLDGTRLTDTQYF. The CDR3 DNA reads as TGTGCCAGCAGCTTAGATGGGACTAGACTCACAGATACGCAGTATTTT.

The CDR3 reads CASSLLPGGIYEQYF. CDR3 coding DNA: TGCGCCAGCAGCTTGCTACCAGGGGGCATCTACGAGCAGTACTTC. The gene calls are TRBV5-1 and TRBJ2-7; 8 bases align to TRBD1. With V trimmed by 1 base and J by 3 bases, 6 bases remained unmatched. The CDR3 extends over 15 amino acids. The V gene's germline CDR1 is SGHRS and CDR2 YFSETQ.

The chain uses TRBV9 and TRBJ2-2, with 8 bases aligning to TRBD1. The ends lost 3 bases at V and 4 bases at J; junction bases unmatched: 17. This CDR3 is built from 19 residues. CDR1 and CDR2 from the germline V gene are SGDLS and YYNGEE. DNA of the CDR3: TGTGCCAGCAGCGACCTTAAGGACAGGGTCTCCCGGGGCACCGGGGAGCTGTTTTTT. Amino acids: CASSDLKDRVSRGTGELFF.